The rows below give T cell receptor beta chains drawn from one sample of a study of blood T cells in healthy people across ages. One entry per CDR3 protein results from TCRdb running MiXCR on the 5' RACE reads. Seen here are 450,000 to 600,000 distinct CDR3 sequences, over 25% observed once, and the top ten hold approximately 3.6%. Separately, the same data were catalogued under a study of T cells of mothers and their children.

The sample comprised blood. These receptors were taken from a boy aged 2-9 years in good health. Each CDR3 is given with its conserved first and last residue. The D gene is left open where the match is weak. A row's size may be missing; if present it is once, few, many or a size class.

clone size: -; V gene: TRBV5-5; J gene: TRBJ2-3; D gene: -; CDR3 DNA: TGTGCCAGCAGCTTGGTGGATCCCACAGATACGCAGTATTTT; CDR3 protein: CASSLVDPTDTQYF
clone size: -; V gene: TRBV6-5; J gene: TRBJ2-7; D gene: -; CDR3 DNA: TGTGCCAGCAGTTACTCGGGCAGCGATCACTACGAGCAGTACTTC; CDR3 protein: CASSYSGSDHYEQYF
clone size: -; V gene: TRBV12-5; J gene: TRBJ2-5; D gene: -; CDR3 DNA: TGTGCTAGTGGTTTGTATCCGGGGTTGACCCAGTACTTC; CDR3 protein: CASGLYPGLTQYF
clone size: -; V gene: TRBV4-1; J gene: TRBJ2-3; D gene: -; CDR3 DNA: TGCGCCAGCAGCCAAGGAGGGGACCCCACAGATACGCAGTATTTT; CDR3 protein: CASSQGGDPTDTQYF
clone size: -; V gene: TRBV7-9; J gene: TRBJ2-7; D gene: -; CDR3 DNA: TGTGCCAGCAGCTTAGCGATAGGGCCCCGGGAGCAGTACTTC; CDR3 protein: CASSLAIGPREQYF
clone size: -; V gene: TRBV2; J gene: TRBJ1-5; D gene: -; CDR3 DNA: TGTGCCAGCAAGACCACGCAGAATCAGCCCCAGCATTTT; CDR3 protein: CASKTTQNQPQHF
clone size: -; V gene: TRBV12-3/TRBV12-4; J gene: TRBJ2-7; D gene: -; CDR3 DNA: TGTGCCAGCAGGATGACAGGCTCTAACTACGAGCAGTACTTC; CDR3 protein: CASRMTGSNYEQYF
clone size: -; V gene: TRBV10-3; J gene: TRBJ1-4; D gene: TRBD1; CDR3 DNA: TGTGCCATCAGTGAGTCGTCAGGGGGCTTTGCAACTAATGAAAAACTGTTTTTT; CDR3 protein: CAISESSGGFATNEKLFF
clone size: few; V gene: TRBV11-2; J gene: TRBJ2-3; D gene: TRBD2; CDR3 DNA: TGTGCCAGCCAAACGGGGGGTCGCACAGATACGCAGTATTTT; CDR3 protein: CASQTGGRTDTQYF
clone size: few; V gene: TRBV7-9; J gene: TRBJ2-3; D gene: -; CDR3 DNA: TGTGCCAGCAGTTCCGGCCCCGAAGATACGCAGTATTTT; CDR3 protein: CASSSGPEDTQYF
clone size: -; V gene: TRBV29-1; J gene: TRBJ1-1; D gene: -; CDR3 DNA: TGCAGCGTTGAAGATCGCAGCCCCCGGATTGCAGGAGCTGAAGCTTTCTTT; CDR3 protein: CSVEDRSPRIAGAEAFF
clone size: -; V gene: TRBV7-9; J gene: TRBJ2-7; D gene: TRBD1; CDR3 DNA: TGTGCCAGCAGTCAAGGGGGGACAGGGGGCTACGAGCAGTACTTC; CDR3 protein: CASSQGGTGGYEQYF
clone size: few; V gene: TRBV7-9; J gene: TRBJ2-1; D gene: TRBD2; CDR3 DNA: TGTGCCAGCACCTCTAGCGGGGGGGCCTGGAATGAGCAGTTCTTC; CDR3 protein: CASTSSGGAWNEQFF
clone size: few; V gene: TRBV7-8; J gene: TRBJ1-5; D gene: -; CDR3 DNA: TGTGCCAGCAGCCCAACCCGTGGGCAGCCCCAGCATTTT; CDR3 protein: CASSPTRGQPQHF
clone size: few; V gene: TRBV5-1; J gene: TRBJ2-1; D gene: TRBD2; CDR3 DNA: TGCGCCAGCAGCTTGGAACTAGCGGGGAGTGAGCAGTTCTTC; CDR3 protein: CASSLELAGSEQFF
clone size: few; V gene: TRBV12-3/TRBV12-4; J gene: TRBJ1-1; D gene: -; CDR3 DNA: TGTGCCAGCAGTTCGGGGGGTGAAGCTTTCTTT; CDR3 protein: CASSSGGEAFF
clone size: few; V gene: TRBV11-2; J gene: TRBJ2-5; D gene: TRBD1; CDR3 DNA: TGTGCCAGCAGCCCGCCGGGACAGGGACAAGAGACCCAGTACTTC; CDR3 protein: CASSPPGQGQETQYF
clone size: -; V gene: TRBV4-1; J gene: TRBJ2-7; D gene: TRBD2; CDR3 DNA: TGCGCCAGCAGCCGCGGGACTAGCGGGAGTGTTAGCGAGCAGTACTTC; CDR3 protein: CASSRGTSGSVSEQYF
clone size: few; V gene: TRBV6-7; J gene: TRBJ1-1; D gene: -; CDR3 DNA: TGTGCCAGCAGTTCTGGTAGTATAGAAGCTTTCTTT; CDR3 protein: CASSSGSIEAFF
clone size: few; V gene: TRBV3-1; J gene: TRBJ2-7; D gene: TRBD1; CDR3 DNA: TGTGCCAGCAGCCATGGACCGGGACAGCCTTCCTACGAGCAGTACTTC; CDR3 protein: CASSHGPGQPSYEQYF
clone size: few; V gene: TRBV6-5; J gene: TRBJ1-5; D gene: -; CDR3 DNA: TGTGCCAGCAAAAGGGGCAGCGATCAGCCCCAGCATTTT; CDR3 protein: CASKRGSDQPQHF
clone size: -; V gene: TRBV4-3; J gene: TRBJ2-2; D gene: TRBD2; CDR3 DNA: TGCGCCAGCAGCCAAAGGGTAGCGGGAACCACCGGGGAGCTGTTTTTT; CDR3 protein: CASSQRVAGTTGELFF
clone size: -; V gene: TRBV6-5; J gene: TRBJ1-6; D gene: -; CDR3 DNA: TGTGCCAGCAGTTACGGGTCCGGACTGAATTCACCCCTCCACTTT; CDR3 protein: CASSYGSGLNSPLHF
clone size: few; V gene: TRBV5-6; J gene: TRBJ1-2; D gene: -; CDR3 DNA: TGTGCCAGCAGCCCGAGCTTGGGGCACTATGGCTACACCTTC; CDR3 protein: CASSPSLGHYGYTF
clone size: -; V gene: TRBV3-1; J gene: TRBJ2-5; D gene: TRBD2; CDR3 DNA: TGTGCCAGCAGCCAAGTACGGGAGGCCCAAGAGACCCAGTACTTC; CDR3 protein: CASSQVREAQETQYF
clone size: few; V gene: TRBV29-1; J gene: TRBJ2-1; D gene: -; CDR3 DNA: TGCAGCGGCCTTATGGGGCCCCTCTACAATGAGCAGTTCTTC; CDR3 protein: CSGLMGPLYNEQFF
clone size: -; V gene: TRBV7-2; J gene: TRBJ2-3; D gene: TRBD2; CDR3 DNA: TGTGCCAGCAGCCTGCAACCCCCTCCCAGCGGGAGAAGAGATACGCAGTATTTT; CDR3 protein: CASSLQPPPSGRRDTQYF
clone size: few; V gene: TRBV9; J gene: TRBJ2-3; D gene: TRBD2; CDR3 DNA: TGTGCCAGCAGCGTAGAGGGCCTAGCGGGAGCCCAAGATACGCAGTATTTT; CDR3 protein: CASSVEGLAGAQDTQYF
clone size: many; V gene: TRBV7-9; J gene: TRBJ2-1; D gene: -; CDR3 DNA: TGTGCCAGCAGCTTGCCCTACAATGAGCAGTTCTTC; CDR3 protein: CASSLPYNEQFF
clone size: -; V gene: TRBV7-9; J gene: TRBJ2-7; D gene: TRBD1; CDR3 DNA: TGTGCCAGCAGCTTCCCCCAGGGGGCCTACGAGCAGTACTTC; CDR3 protein: CASSFPQGAYEQYF
clone size: few; V gene: TRBV20-1; J gene: TRBJ1-2; D gene: -; CDR3 DNA: TGCAGTGCTAGCCCTCAGGGAAGCGGCTACACCTTC; CDR3 protein: CSASPQGSGYTF
clone size: -; V gene: TRBV15; J gene: TRBJ2-2; D gene: TRBD2; CDR3 DNA: TGTGCCACCAGCAGAGAGGGGGGGGACACCGGGGAGCTGTTTTTT; CDR3 protein: CATSREGGDTGELFF
clone size: -; V gene: TRBV7-9; J gene: TRBJ2-1; D gene: -; CDR3 DNA: TGTGCCAGCAGCTTTACGGCAGTCCACTCCTACAATGAGCAGTTCTTC; CDR3 protein: CASSFTAVHSYNEQFF
clone size: -; V gene: TRBV2; J gene: TRBJ2-1; D gene: TRBD2; CDR3 DNA: TGTGCCAGCTCTTGGACTAGTCTGTTCTTC; CDR3 protein: CASSWTSLFF
clone size: few; V gene: TRBV29-1; J gene: TRBJ2-1; D gene: TRBD2; CDR3 DNA: TGCAGCGCTCGAATAGCGGGTCACTCCTACAATGAGCAGTTCTTC; CDR3 protein: CSARIAGHSYNEQFF
clone size: -; V gene: TRBV11-2; J gene: TRBJ1-4; D gene: -; CDR3 DNA: TGTGCCAGCAGCTTAGCAGGGGTTGGGGAAAAGCTGTTTTTT; CDR3 protein: CASSLAGVGEKLFF